These T cell receptor beta chains were read from a single sample in a study of Ad26.COV2.S vaccination and SARS-CoV-2 variants. Assay: immunoSEQ multiplex PCR; the TCRdb copy retains only in-frame clones and omits some. Among 400,000 to 450,000 clones listed, about 93% were seen once. Sequenced here: peripheral blood, sampled in a trial of Ad26.COV2.S vaccine versus placebo. The receptors here all came from a person aged 18-60 years who received the Ad26.COV2.S COVID-19 vaccine or a placebo. CDR3s leave out the opening cysteine and the closing phenylalanine or tryptophan.

v_gene: TRBV5-1
CDR3aa: ASSPRDGPTY

v_gene: TRBV4-1
CDR3aa: ASRLTGLVDTEAF

v_gene: TRBV11-2
CDR3aa: ASSLSSNSGNTIY

v_gene: TRBV7-2
CDR3aa: ASSLGAGGGQETQY

v_gene: TRBV11-2
CDR3aa: ASSYRQGTEQY

v_gene: TRBV4-3
CDR3aa: ASSQDRDQPQH

v_gene: TRBV15
CDR3aa: ATSRDLNTGELF

v_gene: TRBV5-4
CDR3aa: ASSLDRSPFYEQY

v_gene: TRBV9
CDR3aa: ASSLRQAGEKLF

v_gene: TRBV7-2
CDR3aa: ASSFDRVGNEQF

v_gene: TRBV3-1/TRBV3-2
CDR3aa: ASSQDAGTYEQY

v_gene: TRBV6-5
CDR3aa: ASSLRVGGEAF

v_gene: TRBV6-6
CDR3aa: ASSYSTGQETQY

v_gene: TRBV28
CDR3aa: ASSPLEEQY

v_gene: TRBV13
CDR3aa: ASSSEIAGRYQETQY

v_gene: TRBV5-4
CDR3aa: ASSMNRGLNEKLF

v_gene: TRBV5-6
CDR3aa: ASSLVEAPAGYT

v_gene: TRBV5-1
CDR3aa: ASSWPLGTSVNEQY

v_gene: TRBV6-2/TRBV6-3
CDR3aa: ASSRPTGGEETQY

v_gene: TRBV19
CDR3aa: ASSPGTSRPNYGYT

v_gene: TRBV2
CDR3aa: ASSEGLNEQF

v_gene: TRBV14
CDR3aa: ASSQRTGRNTEAF

v_gene: TRBV30
CDR3aa: AWSSTGVGNEQF

v_gene: TRBV10-3
CDR3aa: AITTAREAF

v_gene: TRBV6-5
CDR3aa: ASTRDGPYGYT

v_gene: TRBV5-8
CDR3aa: ASSLYPQRGGLETQY

v_gene: TRBV15
CDR3aa: ATRTGLVSGLVWTGLTDTQY

v_gene: TRBV4-2
CDR3aa: ASSPLADSYNEQF

v_gene: TRBV10-1
CDR3aa: ASSDLERASGGYNEQF

v_gene: TRBV7-9
CDR3aa: ASSPPGTPIYGYT

v_gene: TRBV29-1
CDR3aa: SVELAGMGETQY

v_gene: TRBV2
CDR3aa: ASSIAGGPAVEQF

v_gene: TRBV9
CDR3aa: ASSVESGGLNYYGYT

v_gene: TRBV11-2
CDR3aa: ASSLDLLAGGPGQF

v_gene: TRBV11-2
CDR3aa: ASSSYRSVPVPYEQY

v_gene: TRBV7-2
CDR3aa: ASSTLETQY

v_gene: TRBV7-9
CDR3aa: ASSLVHNEKLF

v_gene: TRBV6-1
CDR3aa: ASSGGLAGFQETQY

v_gene: TRBV12-3/TRBV12-4
CDR3aa: ASSPPMSYIQY

v_gene: TRBV3-1/TRBV3-2
CDR3aa: ASSQGATAYEQY

v_gene: TRBV2
CDR3aa: ASRQASSGNTIY

v_gene: TRBV19
CDR3aa: ASSIGREGDQPQH

v_gene: TRBV9
CDR3aa: ASSVAPSGSYNEQF

v_gene: TRBV2
CDR3aa: ASKEISTDTQY

v_gene: TRBV27
CDR3aa: ASSTSGRVTDTQY

v_gene: TRBV6-5
CDR3aa: ASSYSMRTEAF

v_gene: TRBV28
CDR3aa: ASTRGGVWTEAF

v_gene: TRBV5-8
CDR3aa: ASSPGWNSNQPQH